A selection of T cell receptor beta chains follows, all from one sample in a study of T cell repertoires in cytomegalovirus infection. TCRdb re-derived calls from the reads in MiXCR, one entry per CDR3 protein. The repertoire includes some 600,000 distinct CDR3 sequences, about 24% of them detected once, and 6.5% to 10% sits in the top ten. The sequencing input was CD8+ T cells from PBMCs. The receptors shown here come from a human donor in good health (CMV status not recorded). Some clones in this sample may be carry-over from other donors' samples. Each CDR3 is given with its conserved first and last residue. The order of the fields is J gene, V gene, clone size, D gene, CDR3 protein, CDR3 DNA. D genes are given only for firm matches. Clone size is stated in some rows and not others, as once, few, many or a class when expanded.

TRBJ2-5	TRBV20-1	.	TRBD1	CSAAGTGGRETQYF	TGCAGTGCTGCCGGGACAGGGGGCCGGGAGACCCAGTACTTC
TRBJ2-3	TRBV11-2	.	.	CASSFGGWSTDTQYF	TGTGCCAGCAGCTTCGGGGGTTGGAGTACAGATACGCAGTATTTT
TRBJ2-4	TRBV28	many	.	CASSRPDSQSKNIQYF	TGTGCCAGCAGTCGCCCGGATAGTCAATCTAAAAACATTCAGTACTTC
TRBJ2-1	TRBV7-2	many	.	CASSWRDTGSTGDEQFF	TGTGCCAGCAGCTGGCGGGACACAGGGAGTACCGGCGATGAGCAGTTCTTC
TRBJ1-5	TRBV2	few	TRBD1	CASSVAGGTNQPQHF	TGTGCCAGCAGTGTTGCAGGGGGAACTAATCAGCCCCAGCATTTT
TRBJ2-5	TRBV11-3	many	.	CASSLAAGRGETQYF	TGTGCCAGCAGCTTAGCGGCAGGGCGTGGAGAGACCCAGTACTTC
TRBJ2-3	TRBV11-2	many	TRBD2	CASSLVAGGTQYF	TGTGCCAGCAGCTTAGTGGCGGGGGGTACGCAGTATTTT
TRBJ1-1	TRBV18	few	.	CASSETYEAFF	TGTGCCAGCTCAGAAACATATGAAGCTTTCTTT
TRBJ2-7	TRBV10-3	once	TRBD2	CAINESSSGAYEQYF	TGTGCCATCAATGAGTCGTCTAGCGGGGCCTACGAGCAGTACTTC
TRBJ1-6	TRBV20-1	.	.	CSAQERAGGLTSPLHF	TGCAGTGCCCAAGAGCGGGCAGGCGGCCTAACATCACCCCTCCACTTT
TRBJ1-2	TRBV12-3/TRBV12-4	few	.	CASNFQTARGDGYTF	TGTGCCAGCAATTTCCAGACAGCCCGAGGGGATGGCTACACCTTC
TRBJ2-2	TRBV24-1	.	TRBD1	CATSRDRGTGELFF	TGTGCCACCAGTAGAGACAGGGGAACCGGGGAGCTGTTTTTT
TRBJ2-3	TRBV7-2	many	TRBD1	CASSRSGDRFTDTQYF	TGTGCCAGCAGCCGATCGGGGGACAGGTTCACAGATACGCAGTATTTT
TRBJ2-1	TRBV15	.	TRBD1	CATRTGTGAINEQFF	TGTGCCACCAGGACCGGGACAGGGGCCATCAATGAGCAGTTCTTC
TRBJ2-1	TRBV6-6	many	.	CASSYSDRSSYNEQFF	TGTGCCAGCAGTTACTCCGACAGGAGCTCCTACAATGAGCAGTTCTTC
TRBJ2-5	TRBV19	few	TRBD1	CASRATGGETQYF	TGTGCCAGTAGAGCGACAGGGGGCGAGACCCAGTACTTC
TRBJ1-5	TRBV7-9	few	.	CASRRQKSNQPQHF	TGTGCCAGCAGACGACAGAAGAGCAATCAGCCCCAGCATTTT
TRBJ1-1	TRBV6-1	many	.	CASFDMGWTEAFF	TGTGCCAGCTTCGACATGGGCTGGACTGAAGCTTTCTTT
TRBJ2-7	TRBV7-9	.	.	CASSTGIPRGEQYF	TGTGCCAGCAGTACAGGGATCCCTCGTGGCGAGCAGTACTTC
TRBJ2-7	TRBV28	.	.	CASTPPGFYYEQYF	TGTGCCAGCACCCCACCGGGTTTTTACTACGAGCAGTACTTC
TRBJ1-1	TRBV12-3/TRBV12-4	many	.	CASRYLRANTEAFF	TGTGCCAGCCGGTACCTCAGAGCGAACACTGAAGCTTTCTTT
TRBJ1-5	TRBV29-1	few	TRBD1	CSALGDSPQPQHF	TGCAGCGCGTTGGGGGACAGTCCTCAGCCCCAGCATTTT
TRBJ1-1	TRBV6-2/TRBV6-3	few	TRBD1	CASSSPRDRNMNTEAFF	TGTGCCAGCAGTTCCCCCCGGGACAGGAACATGAACACTGAAGCTTTCTTT
TRBJ2-5	TRBV7-6	many	TRBD2	CASSRTSGGKTQYF	TGTGCCAGCAGTCGCACTAGCGGGGGAAAGACCCAGTACTTC
TRBJ2-1	TRBV12-3/TRBV12-4	.	.	CASSSTETAVDNEQFF	TGTGCCAGCAGCTCAACCGAGACGGCGGTTGACAATGAGCAGTTCTTC
TRBJ1-5	TRBV6-1	.	.	CASSHRQYSNQPQHF	TGTGCCAGCAGTCACAGGCAGTATAGCAATCAGCCCCAGCATTTT
TRBJ2-7	TRBV18	.	TRBD2	CASSPPMAGEVEQYF	TGTGCCAGCTCACCCCCCATGGCGGGGGAGGTCGAGCAGTACTTC
TRBJ2-1	TRBV7-6	few	TRBD2	CASSLEASGDEQFF	TGTGCCAGCAGCTTAGAGGCTAGCGGGGATGAGCAGTTCTTC
TRBJ2-5	TRBV12-3/TRBV12-4	many	.	CASSGTRRGPGQETQYF	TGTGCCAGCAGTGGTACCCGGCGGGGCCCGGGGCAAGAGACCCAGTACTTC
TRBJ1-1	TRBV4-2	few	.	CASSQSRITEAFF	TGTGCCAGCAGCCAATCCCGGATTACTGAAGCTTTCTTT
TRBJ1-1	TRBV2	few	.	CATPPGSNTEAFF	TGTGCCACCCCCCCAGGGTCGAACACTGAAGCTTTCTTT
TRBJ2-7	TRBV7-6	many	.	CASSLELGESDEQYF	TGTGCCAGCAGCTTAGAGCTAGGGGAAAGCGACGAGCAGTACTTC
TRBJ2-1	TRBV6-5	many	.	CASSYSLGNEQFF	TGTGCCAGCAGTTACTCGCTAGGTAATGAGCAGTTCTTC
TRBJ2-1	TRBV19	.	TRBD1	CASRKIRDRGNDEQFF	TGTGCCAGTAGAAAAATACGGGACAGGGGCAACGATGAGCAGTTCTTC
TRBJ2-3	TRBV6-5	many	TRBD2	CASSFSSGYTDTQYF	TGTGCCAGCAGTTTCTCTAGCGGATACACAGATACGCAGTATTTT
TRBJ2-1	TRBV20-1	.	.	CSALAGQGKFF	TGCAGTGCCCTCGCGGGGCAGGGGAAGTTCTTC
TRBJ2-1	TRBV29-1	.	.	CSVEGAGPSSYNEQFF	TGCAGCGTTGAAGGGGCAGGGCCTAGCTCCTACAATGAGCAGTTCTTC
TRBJ1-1	TRBV28	.	.	CASSLMGHQNTEAFF	TGTGCCAGCAGTTTAATGGGACATCAGAACACTGAAGCTTTCTTT
TRBJ2-2	TRBV12-3/TRBV12-4	many	.	CASSSGSGELFF	TGTGCCAGCAGCTCAGGGTCCGGGGAGCTGTTTTTT
TRBJ2-1	TRBV28	.	.	CASSADLPLNEQFF	TGTGCCAGCAGTGCGGACCTACCGCTCAATGAGCAGTTCTTC
TRBJ1-1	TRBV4-3	once	TRBD1	CASSQLSGGGTEAFF	TGCGCCAGCAGCCAACTTTCAGGGGGAGGTACTGAAGCTTTCTTT
TRBJ2-1	TRBV7-2	many	.	CASTFLREPTYNEQFF	TGTGCCAGCACCTTTTTGCGCGAGCCGACCTACAATGAGCAGTTCTTC
TRBJ2-1	TRBV28	.	.	CASSSTVLQDSSSYNEQFF	TGTGCCAGCAGTTCGACGGTATTACAGGATTCAAGCTCCTACAATGAGCAGTTCTTC
TRBJ2-3	TRBV11-2	few	TRBD2	CASSLDPRIAGGPTDTQYF	TGTGCCAGCAGCTTAGACCCCCGGATAGCGGGGGGACCCACAGATACGCAGTATTTT
TRBJ2-1	TRBV7-6	.	.	CASTVTGSSYNEQFF	TGTGCCAGCACCGTAACAGGGAGCTCCTACAATGAGCAGTTCTTC
TRBJ2-2	TRBV29-1	.	.	CSVTDQSTGELFF	TGCAGCGTCACGGACCAGAGCACCGGGGAGCTGTTTTTT
TRBJ1-2	TRBV14	.	.	CASSQDPSGADYGYTF	TGTGCCAGCAGCCAAGACCCGAGCGGGGCGGACTATGGCTACACCTTC
TRBJ1-1	TRBV6-2/TRBV6-3	.	.	CASSYSPHGTEAFF	TGTGCCAGCAGTTACTCGCCTCACGGCACTGAAGCTTTCTTT
TRBJ2-7	TRBV7-9	many	.	CASSLRDEQYF	TGTGCCAGCAGCCTCAGGGACGAGCAGTACTTC
TRBJ2-1	TRBV5-4	.	.	CASSWGKIEQFF	TGTGCCAGCAGCTGGGGGAAAATTGAGCAGTTCTTC
TRBJ2-1	TRBV25-1	.	.	CASSEYALRSSYNEQFF	TGTGCCAGCAGTGAATATGCGCTCCGCAGCTCCTACAATGAGCAGTTCTTC
TRBJ1-1	TRBV7-6	many	.	CATRVGTEAFF	TGTGCCACTAGAGTAGGAACTGAAGCTTTCTTT
TRBJ2-7	TRBV7-8	many	.	CASSLLSTVQNEQYF	TGTGCCAGCAGCTTATTAAGCACAGTTCAGAACGAGCAGTACTTC
TRBJ2-1	TRBV12-5	.	TRBD1	CASGWAPLGQRHNEQFF	TGTGCTAGTGGTTGGGCCCCTCTGGGACAGAGACACAATGAGCAGTTCTTC
TRBJ1-2	TRBV7-9	.	.	CASSLAPTEINGYTF	TGTGCCAGCAGCTTAGCGCCGACAGAGATAAATGGCTACACCTTC
TRBJ2-1	TRBV27	few	TRBD1	CASSPDREYNEQFF	TGTGCCAGCAGCCCGGACAGGGAGTACAATGAGCAGTTCTTC
TRBJ2-1	TRBV7-9	.	TRBD1	CASSLGGGLGSYNEQFF	TGTGCCAGCAGCTTAGGAGGGGGCCTGGGCTCCTACAATGAGCAGTTCTTC